One and the same sample provided the 5 T cell receptor beta chains below, sequenced in a study of cytomegalovirus exposure and HLA in healthy donors. Primers: 60 Vbeta forward and 13 Jbeta reverse. TCRdb's copy holds only in-frame clones and misses some; the assay was immunoSEQ multiplex PCR. The data contain roughly 120,000 clones, about 79% of them singletons. The specimen sequenced was PBMCs. The receptor source for this set is a woman under 30 in good health and CMV-seropositive.

This clone came up once. The rearrangement links TRBV11-2 to TRBJ1-6; 11 nucleotides agree with TRBD1. Germline CDR1 SGHAT, CDR2 FQNNGV. This CDR3 is 16 amino acids long. The J segment lost 2 bases and the V segment lost 8 bases, leaving 5 bases of the junction unmatched. The CDR3 loop reads CASSGTGGPYNSPLHF. The DNA of the CDR3 is TGTGCCAGCTCCGGGACAGGGGGACCCTATAATTCACCCCTCCACTTT.

This chain connects TRBV5-4 to TRBJ2-1, with D possibly matching TRBD2 (6 bases). Germline lookup yields CDR1 SGHNT and CDR2 YYREEE (reference sequence). The germline V and J ends were trimmed by 0 bases and 8 bases, with 12 bases remaining between them. The CDR3 runs 14 residues. The CDR3 protein is CASSLVQPGDEQFF. CDR3 DNA: TGTGCCAGCAGCTTGGTCCAGCCGGGGGATGAGCAGTTCTTC.

The chain uses TRBV4-1 and TRBJ1-2; weak D call: TRBD1 (5 bases). This CDR3 has 14 amino acids. V was pared by 4 bases and J by 1 base, with 10 bases between. Germline V gene lookup returns CDR1 MGHRA and CDR2 YSYEKL. CDR3 in amino acids: CASSRPRDNYGYTF. Written as DNA, the CDR3 is TGCGCCAGCAGCCGACCCAGGGATAACTATGGCTACACCTTC.

Details on this clone: At one end the junction does not follow the germline gene, possibly because of a read error. Other nucleotide sequences from this sample produce the same CDR3. The J gene is TRBJ2-7, the V gene TRBV6-6, with D tentatively TRBD2 (6 bases). The CDR3 has 12 amino acids. Germline V lookup: CDR1 MNHNY, CDR2 SVGAGI (reference sequence). The CDR3, as DNA: TGCGCCAGCGGCGGGGCCGCCTACGAGCAGTACTTC. Protein: CASGGAAYEQYF.

The V and J genes are TRBV4-1 and TRBJ2-1; D is undetermined. Germline CDR1 MGHRA, CDR2 YSYEKL. The CDR3 runs 12 residues. V lost 3 bases and J 6 bases, leaving 6 bases between the germline ends. The CDR3 sequence is CASSHEANEQFF. The CDR3 DNA follows: TGCGCCAGCAGCCACGAGGCCAATGAGCAGTTCTTC.